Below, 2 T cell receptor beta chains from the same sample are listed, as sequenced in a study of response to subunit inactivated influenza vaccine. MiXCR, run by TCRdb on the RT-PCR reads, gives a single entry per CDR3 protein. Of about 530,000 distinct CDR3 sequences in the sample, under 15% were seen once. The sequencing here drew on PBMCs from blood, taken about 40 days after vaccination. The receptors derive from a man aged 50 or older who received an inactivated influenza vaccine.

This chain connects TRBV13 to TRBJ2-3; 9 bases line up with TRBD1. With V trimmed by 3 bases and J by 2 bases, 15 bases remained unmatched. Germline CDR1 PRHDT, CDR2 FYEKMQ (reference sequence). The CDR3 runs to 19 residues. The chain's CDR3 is CASSFTTFSGTGNTDTQYF. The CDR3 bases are TGTGCCAGCAGCTTCACCACTTTCTCCGGGACAGGGAACACAGATACGCAGTATTTT.

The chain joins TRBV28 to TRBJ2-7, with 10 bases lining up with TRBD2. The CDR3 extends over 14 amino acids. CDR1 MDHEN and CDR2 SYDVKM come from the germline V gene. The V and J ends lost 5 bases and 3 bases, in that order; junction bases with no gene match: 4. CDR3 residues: CASSHRTSGYEQYF. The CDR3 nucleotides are TGTGCCAGCAGTCATAGGACTAGCGGCTACGAGCAGTACTTC.